This TCR beta chain was identified in a study of shared clonotypes between healthy human individuals. Turning to the study itself: Each donor had three CD4 naive, three CD4 memory, two CD8 naive and one CD8 memory plate. The study, taken as a whole, reports: Non-shared clonotypes displayed generation probabilities falling below those of clonotypes present in all four donors.

V gave up 3 bases and J gave up 3 bases; unmatched junction bases: 5. This CDR3 is 15 amino acids long. Germline V CDR1 and CDR2: SGDLS, YYNGEE. Each sorted subset replicate got 200 ng genomic DNA, tens of thousands of genomes. TCRdb's table, derived via immunoSEQ multiplex PCR, lists solely in-frame clones and lacks some. The profile covers roughly 2 million clones, with about 95% appearing a single time and around 1.1% taken by the ten largest. Comments on this clone: Its antigen remains unknown.

Cells designated naive CD8 were CD45RO-negative and were positively selected for CCR7, with terminally differentiated effector memory CD45RA+ cells excluded. The receptor was derived from a man aged 18 to 35 in good health. The sample was naive CD8+ T cells sorted from blood. The chain has TRBV9 and TRBJ2-7, with 11 positions matching TRBD2. Here the CDR3 DNA reads TGTGCCAGCAGCGCCACTAGCGGGGGCAGCTACGAGCAGTACTTC. It encodes CASSATSGGSYEQYF.